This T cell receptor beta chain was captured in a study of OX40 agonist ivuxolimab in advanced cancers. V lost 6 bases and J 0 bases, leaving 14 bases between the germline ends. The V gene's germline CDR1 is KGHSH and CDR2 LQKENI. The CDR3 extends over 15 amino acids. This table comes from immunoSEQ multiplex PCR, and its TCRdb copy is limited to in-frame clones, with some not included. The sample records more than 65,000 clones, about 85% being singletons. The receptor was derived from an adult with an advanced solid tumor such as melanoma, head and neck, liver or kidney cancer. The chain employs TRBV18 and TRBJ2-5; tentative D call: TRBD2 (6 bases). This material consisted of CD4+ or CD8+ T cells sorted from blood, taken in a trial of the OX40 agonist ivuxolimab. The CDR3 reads CASSPGVSYQETQYF. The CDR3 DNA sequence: TGTGCCAGCTCGCCGGGGGTATCGTACCAAGAGACCCAGTACTTC. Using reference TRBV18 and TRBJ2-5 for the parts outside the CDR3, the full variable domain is NAGVMQNPRHLVRRRGQEARLRCSPMKGHSHVYWYRQLPEEGLKFMVYLQKENIIDESGMPKERFSAEFPKEGPSILRIQQVVRGDSAAYFCASSPGVSYQETQYFGPGTRLLVL.